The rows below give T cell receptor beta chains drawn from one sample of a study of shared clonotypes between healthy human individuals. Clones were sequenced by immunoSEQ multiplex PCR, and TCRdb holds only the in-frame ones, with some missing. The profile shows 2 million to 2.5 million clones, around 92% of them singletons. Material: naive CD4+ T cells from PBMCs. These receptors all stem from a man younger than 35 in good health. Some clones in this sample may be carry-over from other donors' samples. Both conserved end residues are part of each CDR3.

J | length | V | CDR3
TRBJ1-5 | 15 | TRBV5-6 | CASAMQGVRGQPQHF
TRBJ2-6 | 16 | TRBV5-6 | CASSSDLGSGANVLTF
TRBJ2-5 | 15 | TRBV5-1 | CASCRAGGAPETQYF
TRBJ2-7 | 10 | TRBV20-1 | CSAAPRDRSF
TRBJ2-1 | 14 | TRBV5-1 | CASSTSAGPGEQFF
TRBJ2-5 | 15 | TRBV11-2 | CASSLGDRGQETQYF
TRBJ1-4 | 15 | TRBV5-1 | CASSLLGGMSEKLFF
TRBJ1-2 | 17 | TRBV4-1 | CASSQDWWSGTNYGYTF
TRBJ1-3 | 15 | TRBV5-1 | CASSLVQGEGNTIYF
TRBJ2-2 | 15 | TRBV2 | CASSELAGNTGELFF
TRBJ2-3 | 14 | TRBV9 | CASSPGPYTDTQYF